One and the same sample provided the 5 T cell receptor beta chains below, sequenced in a study of beta chain features in type 1 diabetes. Reverse transcription of all isolated RNA meant that expressed TCRB transcripts were sequenced. The data were produced by immunoSEQ multiplex PCR, yet TCRdb's version contains in-frame clones alone and is incomplete. The sample holds approximately 330,000 clones, 9.5% to 11% seen once. The sequenced material came from naive CD4+ T cells from blood. These receptors all come from a woman aged 25-40 years in good health.

This sequence joins TRBV5-1 and TRBJ2-1; TRBD2 matches 14 bases. This CDR3 is built from 15 residues. The V gene's germline CDR1 is SGHRS and CDR2 YFSETQ. V dropped 4 bases and J dropped 15; count of bases not matched to a gene: 12. CDR3 sequence: CASSNPGLAGERTFF. The CDR3 DNA sequence: TGCGCCAGCAGCAACCCGGGACTAGCGGGAGAACGGACGTTCTTC.

This clone has a handful of counts. V usage is TRBV7-2 and J usage is TRBJ1-5; 7 bases match TRBD1. Germline CDR1 and CDR2: SGHTA and FQGNSA. The junction had 10 bases not matched to a gene; V was cut back by 6 bases and J by 5 bases. The CDR3 contains 15 residues. CDR3 sequence (DNA): TGTGCCAGCAGTTGGGGCACAGGGGACTATCAGCCCCAGCATTTT. Translated, it gives CASSWGTGDYQPQHF.

The chain is built from TRBV9 and TRBJ2-1; TRBD2 matches 11 bases. The CDR3 loop spans 15 amino acids. The ends lost 3 bases at V and 5 bases at J; junction bases unmatched: 4. The V gene's germline CDR1 is SGDLS and CDR2 YYNGEE. The CDR3: CASSARLAGNNEQFF. Written as DNA, the CDR3 is TGTGCCAGCAGCGCAAGACTAGCGGGAAACAATGAGCAGTTCTTC.

This clone came up once. V gene TRBV5-6 combines with J gene TRBJ1-5, with a tentative D call TRBD1 (6 bases). Germline CDR1 is SGHDT and CDR2 is YYEEEE. This CDR3 has 14 amino acids. Trimming left V 0 bases short and J 6 bases short, with 10 bases between. CDR3 coding DNA: TGTGCCAGCAGCTTGGGGACAGTGATTCAGCCCCAGCATTTT. Protein product: CASSLGTVIQPQHF.

This chain links TRBV5-1 with TRBJ2-7; TRBD1 matches at 7 bases. CDR1 and CDR2 from the germline V gene are SGHRS and YFSETQ. The CDR3 is 17 amino acids. V shed 4 bases and J 2 bases; nucleotides not matched to a gene: 15. The CDR3 spells CASSPPGTVSITYEQYF. Written as DNA, the CDR3 is TGCGCCAGCAGCCCCCCGGGGACAGTCTCTATTACCTACGAGCAGTACTTC.